This T cell receptor beta chain was profiled in a study of cytomegalovirus exposure and HLA in healthy donors. V lost 8 bases and J lost 4, with 20 bases in between. The CDR3 sequence is 15 residues long. Germline V gives CDR1 MDHEN, CDR2 SYDVKM. PCR used 60 Vbeta primers and 13 Jbeta primers. Using immunoSEQ multiplex PCR, the repertoire was profiled, and TCRdb retains in-frame clones only, with some absent. The sample carries more than 50,000 clones, 72% recorded once. The sequencing input was PBMCs. The source of this sequence is a woman aged 45-65 years in good health and CMV-seropositive. The chain employs TRBV28 and TRBJ1-2; possible D gene TRBD1, 5 bases. CDR3 nucleotide sequence: TGTGCCAGCTCCTCCGAGGCCACCAGGGTCTATGGCTACACCTTC. This translates into CASSSEATRVYGYTF.